The clone carrying this T cell receptor (beta chain) was observed a single time. This specimen belongs to a study of blood T cell repertoires in COVID-19. Across the study: Samples came from the United States, Italy and Spain, spanning acute and convalescent COVID-19.

Participants' reported clinical history set cohort assignment. Original processing notes: How many nucleated cells were present was estimated from reference gene primer amplification. Only in-frame clones appear in the TCRdb table, and some are missing; sequencing was by immunoSEQ multiplex PCR. That table is the source of V, J and clone size, and D and trimming were worked out from the DNA. The profile covers approximately 250,000 clones, with approximately 90% appearing a single time and less than 3.5% taken by the ten largest. Sequencing used PBMCs or T cells enriched from blood (not recorded which). The receptor was isolated from a man aged 40-49 years who had been exposed to COVID-19.

The CDR3 loop is CASSFKADYTDTQYF. The CDR3 bases are TGTGCCAGCAGCTTCAAGGCGGACTACACAGATACGCAGTATTTT. The chain couples TRBV5-4 to TRBJ2-3; perhaps TRBD2 as D (6 bases). CDR3 length equals 15 residues. CDR1 SGHNT and CDR2 YYREEE come from the germline V gene (reference sequence). The V gene lost 2 bases and the J gene lost 2 bases, with 12 bases spanning the gap.